This passage covers 27 T cell receptor beta chains from one sample sequenced in a study of blood T cell repertoires in COVID-19. The data were produced by immunoSEQ multiplex PCR, yet TCRdb's version contains in-frame clones alone and is incomplete. The table lists some 24,000 clones, 80% to 90% of them singletons. Sequenced sample: peripheral blood. Every receptor here comes from a man in his 70s with acute or convalescent COVID-19.

This rearrangement joins TRBV5-1 to TRBJ2-7; 7 bases are shared with TRBD2. This CDR3 is 18 amino acids long. Trimming removed 3 bases from V and 0 bases from J; junction bases left unmatched: 15. Germline CDR1 reads SGHRS; CDR2 reads YFSETQ. The CDR3 loop reads CASSWGGGGSTVSYEQYF. The CDR3 coding sequence is TGCGCCAGCAGCTGGGGCGGCGGGGGAAGTACCGTCTCCTACGAGCAGTACTTC.

The gene calls are TRBV2 and TRBJ1-5; possibly TRBD1 for D (5 bases). Trimming shortened V by 6 bases and J by 6 bases, and 15 bases separated the two germline ends. Germline V lookup: CDR1 SNHLY, CDR2 FYNNEI. The CDR3 runs to 14 residues. This chain's CDR3 is CASRRQTDRQPQHF. DNA for the CDR3: TGTGCCAGCAGACGACAGACGGACCGTCAGCCCCAGCATTTT.

The CDR3 DNA is TGCGCCAGCAGTCAGCCGGTTTATTCACCCCTCCACTTT. Amino acids: CASSQPVYSPLHF. V gene TRBV23-1 combines with J gene TRBJ1-6; unclear D gene. TRBV23-1 is reported as an ORF; its role is uncertain. Trimming removed 3 bases at V and 8 bases at J, with 8 bases between. CDR3 length: 13 residues.

The V gene is TRBV14, the J gene TRBJ1-6; no clear D gene. The CDR3 runs 13 residues. The germline V gene has CDR1 SGHDN and CDR2 FVKESK. The V end was cut by 5 bases, the J end by 9 bases, with 11 bases between. The CDR3 sequence: CASSYASPSPLHF. DNA for the CDR3: TGTGCCAGCAGCTATGCTAGCCCTTCACCCCTCCACTTT.

A few counts support this clone. The rearrangement links TRBV7-9 to TRBJ2-7; D unclear. Germline CDR1 reads SEHNR; CDR2 reads FQNEAQ (reference sequence). V was pared by 5 bases and J by 0 bases, with 5 bases between. This CDR3 has 12 amino acids. The CDR3 loop is CASSLVSYEQYF. The CDR3 nucleotides read TGTGCCAGCAGCCTCGTCTCCTACGAGCAGTACTTC.

Within the sample, this clone is large (0.1 to 1%). This sequence joins TRBV5-4 and TRBJ2-3; 9 nucleotides align to TRBD2. The CDR3 totals 16 residues. The V gene's germline CDR1 is SGHNT and CDR2 YYREEE (reference sequence). Trimming removed 3 bases from V and 6 bases from J; junction bases left unmatched: 11. The CDR3 here is CASSWGRLAARDTQYF. The CDR3 DNA reads as TGTGCCAGCAGCTGGGGAAGACTAGCGGCAAGGGATACGCAGTATTTT.

Remarks on this clone: Mismatch with germline at one junction end may stem from a read error. CDR3 amino acids: CASRLQGPEVF. In DNA form, the CDR3 reads TGTGCCAGCAGGCTACAGGGACCAGAGGTCTTC. V gene TRBV6-5 combines with J gene TRBJ2-7; maybe TRBD1 (6 bases). Germline V gene sequence: CDR1 MNHEY, CDR2 SVGAGI. This CDR3 is 11 amino acids long.

V is TRBV7-9 and J is TRBJ2-1; the match to TRBD2 covers 12 bases. The V and J ends lost 5 bases and 2 bases, in that order; junction bases with no gene match: 7. CDR3 length: 17 residues. From germline, CDR1 is SEHNR and CDR2 FQNEAQ (reference sequence). DNA of the CDR3: TGTGCCAGCAGCCGTACTAGCGGGAGGTCCCCCTACAATGAGCAGTTCTTC. Translating gives CASSRTSGRSPYNEQFF.

This clone was seen only a few times. The chain is built from TRBV5-5 and TRBJ2-7; D unresolved. CDR3 size: 14 residues. The germline V and J ends were trimmed by 0 bases and 1 base, with 8 bases remaining between them. In germline, CDR1 is SGHKS, CDR2 YYEKEE (reference sequence). The DNA of the CDR3 is TGTGCCAGCAGCTTGGTTTCTAGTTCCTACGAGCAGTACTTC. As protein: CASSLVSSSYEQYF. Looking up the rest from reference TRBV5-5 and TRBJ2-7 gives the full variable domain: DAGVTQSPTHLIKTRGQQVTLRCSPISGHKSVSWYQQVLGQGPQFIFQYYEKEERGRGNFPDRFSARQFPNYSSELNVNALLLGDSALYLCASSLVSSSYEQYFGPGTRLTVT.

The chain joins TRBV12-3 or TRBV12-4 to TRBJ1-2; D ambiguous. Trimming took off 3 bases at V and 1 base at J, with 3 bases between the two ends. The CDR3 totals 12 residues. This CDR3 is CASSFGNYGYTF. The CDR3 nucleotides are TGTGCCAGCAGTTTCGGTAACTATGGCTACACCTTC.

The chain joins TRBV30 to TRBJ2-5, with D perhaps TRBD1 (6 bases). The CDR3 runs 14 residues. Germline assignment: CDR1 GTSNPN and CDR2 SVGIG (reference sequence). Between the trimmed V and J ends, which lost 3 bases and 5 bases, there was a span of 16 bases. The CDR3: CAWSVGATRETQYF. The CDR3, as DNA: TGTGCCTGGAGCGTGGGGGCTACGAGGGAGACCCAGTACTTC.

The V and J genes are TRBV5-4 and TRBJ1-2; 8 bases match TRBD1. The V gene's germline CDR1 is SGHNT and CDR2 YYREEE (reference sequence). V was pared by 0 bases and J by 6 bases, with 7 bases of the junction left unmatched. This CDR3 has 15 residues. CDR3 sequence (DNA): TGTGCCAGCAGCTTGGGGCCTCGGACAGGGAATGGCTACACCTTC. This encodes CASSLGPRTGNGYTF.

This chain uses TRBV6-5 with TRBJ2-1; TRBD1 matches 9 bases. This CDR3 region has 16 residues. Germline V gene data show CDR1 as MNHEY and CDR2 as SVGAGI. Trimming took 2 bases from V and 4 from J; bases not matched to a gene: 6. The CDR3, as DNA: TGTGCCAGCAGTTACCGACAGGGGGTGGGATACAATGAGCAGTTCTTC. Translating gives CASSYRQGVGYNEQFF.

The chain links TRBV18 to TRBJ2-6; 7 bases are shared with TRBD2. This CDR3 spans 17 amino acids. Germline loops: CDR1 KGHSH, CDR2 LQKENI. V shed 3 bases and J 0 bases; nucleotides not matched to a gene: 5. The CDR3 sequence is CASSPLWEGSGANVLTF. The CDR3 nucleotides are TGTGCCAGCTCACCTTTATGGGAGGGCTCTGGGGCCAACGTCCTGACTTTC.

The chain uses TRBV5-6 and TRBJ2-7; 8 bases line up with TRBD1. The CDR3 length is 15 residues. V shed 6 bases, J shed 2 bases, and the junction held 10 bases outside the gene matches. Looked up from germline, CDR1 is SGHDT and CDR2 is YYEEEE. CDR3: CASISYLQGAYEQYF. The DNA for the CDR3 is TGTGCCAGCATCTCTTATCTACAGGGGGCCTACGAGCAGTACTTC.

The V gene is TRBV5-6, the J gene TRBJ1-2; maybe TRBD1 (5 bases). The germline CDR1 and CDR2 sequences are SGHDT and YYEEEE. The CDR3 has 15 residues. V lost 2 bases to trimming and J lost 8 bases, with 19 bases between them. As DNA, the CDR3 is TGTGCCAGCAGCTTCCCGACAGTTTTCCCGATGGGCTACACCTTC. Its translation is CASSFPTVFPMGYTF.

The chain combines TRBV5-4 with TRBJ1-2; D might be TRBD1 (6 bases). Germline CDR1 reads SGHNT; CDR2 reads YYREEE (reference sequence). V was cut by 4 bases and J by 4 bases, with 14 bases left in between. CDR3 length: 14 amino acids. For the CDR3, the DNA is TGTGCCAGCAGCCAGGACAGCGGATCCTATGGCTACACCTTC. Translation: CASSQDSGSYGYTF.

Regarding this clone: Mismatch with germline at one junction end may stem from a read error. The chain employs TRBV2 and TRBJ1-2; D perhaps matches TRBD1 (6 bases). The CDR3 length is 13 residues. Germline CDR1 is SNHLY and CDR2 is FYNNEI. CDR3 nucleotide sequence: TGTGCCAGCAGTGGAGGACAGTATGAGGCGGAGTTCTTC. As protein: CASSGGQYEAEFF.

V usage is TRBV28 and J usage is TRBJ2-7; D gene ambiguous. Germline CDR1 reads MDHEN; CDR2 reads SYDVKM. The CDR3 extends over 14 amino acids. The ends were cut back, 7 bases at V and 3 bases at J, with 16 bases in the middle. The CDR3 coding sequence is TGTGCCAGCATCCCCCTCCACTACATCTACGAGCAGTACTTC. This sequence encodes CASIPLHYIYEQYF.

This chain connects TRBV6-6 to TRBJ2-5; TRBD1 might be the D (6 bases). CDR1 is MNHNY, CDR2 SVGAGI, per germline (reference sequence). The CDR3 runs 14 residues. The V gene lost 2 bases and the J gene lost 3 bases, with 10 bases spanning the gap. CDR3: CASSYGAGEETQYF. CDR3 in DNA: TGTGCCAGCAGTTACGGGGCAGGGGAAGAGACCCAGTACTTC.

J is TRBJ2-3 and V is TRBV19; 7 nucleotides match TRBD1. V lost 4 bases and J lost 4; bases outside the gene matches: 2. Germline V lookup: CDR1 LNHDA, CDR2 SQIVND (reference sequence). This CDR3 comprises 13 residues. The CDR3 loop is CASSTDRADTQYF. The CDR3 nucleotides read TGTGCCAGTAGTACCGACAGGGCAGATACGCAGTATTTT.

The CDR3 DNA is TGTGCCAGCATGGGCAGGGGTTATGGCTACACCTTC. It codes for CASMGRGYGYTF. This rearrangement joins TRBV2 to TRBJ1-2; D is possibly TRBD1 (6 bases). The germline V and J ends were trimmed by 7 bases and 5 bases, with 11 bases remaining between them. Germline CDR1 reads SNHLY; CDR2 reads FYNNEI. The CDR3 runs to 12 residues. The variable domain in full, with the rest retrieved from reference TRBV2 and TRBJ1-2, is EPEVTQTPSHQVTQMGQEVILRCVPISNHLYFYWYRQILGQKVEFLVSFYNNEISEKSEIFDDQFSVERPDGSNFTLKIRSTKLEDSAMYFCASMGRGYGYTFGSGTRLTVV.

In this sample, this clone turned up once. One end of the junction fails to match germline, which may point to a read error. The CDR3 is CASSLTSRTGYETQYF. The CDR3, as DNA: TGTGCTAGCAGCTTAACCTCCAGGACAGGGTACGAGACCCAGTACTTC. The chain joins TRBV7-7 to TRBJ2-5; TRBD1 aligns across 8 bases. Germline assignment: CDR1 SSHAT and CDR2 FNYEAQ (reference sequence). This CDR3 has 16 amino acids.

V is TRBV25-1 and J is TRBJ1-6; D is unresolved. The CDR3 runs to 15 residues. The ends were cut back, 2 bases at V and 3 bases at J, with 8 bases in the middle. The V gene's germline CDR1 is MGHDK and CDR2 SYGVNS. CDR3 in DNA: TGTGCCAGCAGTGAAGAGGCAGTCTATAATTCACCCCTCCACTTT. It encodes CASSEEAVYNSPLHF.

V gene TRBV20-1 combines with J gene TRBJ2-4; the match to TRBD2 covers 8 bases. The CDR3 runs to 14 residues. Unmatched junction bases numbered 10, after V lost 3 bases and J lost 9 bases. Germline CDR1 DFQATT, CDR2 SNEGSKA (reference sequence). CDR3 DNA: TGCAGTGCTAGTCCCAGCGGGGGTACAGGCATTCAGTACTTC. It encodes CSASPSGGTGIQYF.

V and J are TRBV7-2 and TRBJ1-1; maybe TRBD1 (6 bases). CDR1 and CDR2 (germline): SGHTA, FQGNSA. This CDR3 comprises 16 residues. V was shortened by 3 bases and J by 0 bases, with 14 bases between the two germline ends. CDR3 region: CASSFDGTTLNTEAFF. The CDR3 nucleotides are TGTGCCAGCAGCTTCGACGGGACAACATTGAACACTGAAGCTTTCTTT.

This rearrangement joins TRBV6-1 to TRBJ2-7; 8 bases align to TRBD1. CDR3 length equals 13 residues. V shed 2 bases, J shed 6 bases, and the junction held 3 bases outside the gene matches. From germline, CDR1 is MNHNS and CDR2 SASEGT. The CDR3 coding sequence is TGTGCCAGCAGTGAACAGGGGGCGGGCGAGCAGTACTTC. Translating gives CASSEQGAGEQYF.